The clone carrying this T cell receptor (beta chain) was seen once. Antigen: not known. The data are from a study of tumor-infiltrating lymphocytes in primary liver carcinoma. Whole-study context: Roughly 3.65 to 7.5 million productive TCRbeta reads were obtained per sample, with similar numbers across tissue types.

Germline V gene lookup returns CDR1 SGHRS and CDR2 YFSETQ. The CDR3 extends over 16 amino acids. V was cut by 3 bases and J by 2 bases, with 15 bases left in between. Blood RNA was derived from unsorted whole blood, and germline DNA was extracted too. Broader study findings: CD4+ and CD8+ repertoires could not be compared in these unsorted bulk samples. In tumor-adjacent and tumor-blood pairs, overlap was lower than in tumor region pairs.

Starting from roughly 540 ng of total RNA, TCR beta cDNA was produced with a primer in the constant region. It was through three nested multiplex PCR rounds of slightly modified ARM-PCR that TCR beta libraries arose. The first two PCR rounds, around 10 cycles each, used TRBV1-TRBV30 forward primers and a C-beta reverse primer. TCRdb analysed the multiplex PCR reads with MiXCR anew, one entry per CDR3 protein. The sample lists approximately 330,000 distinct CDR3 sequences; 65% were seen once. The sample consisted of peripheral blood. The clonotype was recovered from a man aged 35-49 years with primary liver carcinoma and hepatitis B virus infection. V is TRBV5-1 and J is TRBJ2-1; D may be TRBD2 (6 bases). The CDR3 DNA follows: TGCGCCAGCAGCTCCAACGGGAGTGGGCCCTACAATGAGCAGTTCTTC. This encodes CASSSNGSGPYNEQFF.